A selection of T cell receptor beta chains follows, all from one sample in a study of T-cell reconstitution after alpha-beta-depleted transplantation in children. TCRdb processed the PCR reads anew with MiXCR; each CDR3 protein has one entry. The sample holds about 610,000 distinct CDR3 sequences; roughly 27% are singletons and the top ten take under 45%. The sample was PBMCs, taken before TCRalphabeta/CD19-depleted stem cell transplant. Receptor source: a boy in the first two years of life with Wiskott-Aldrich syndrome, due to receive a stem cell transplant. The CDR3 runs from the conserved cysteine through the conserved F or W. D genes are given only for firm matches. Where a row states a size, it is once, few, many or the class of an expanded clone; other rows omit it.

TRBV5-1	few	.	TRBJ2-1	TGCGCCAGCAGCCAAGTAAGTGAGCAGTTCTTC	CASSQVSEQFF
TRBV28	few	.	TRBJ1-2	TGTGCCAGCAAAACCCAGCGGGACGGCTACACCTTC	CASKTQRDGYTF
TRBV5-1	.	TRBD1	TRBJ2-7	TGCGCCAGCAGCCGTATGAATGACAGGGGGTACGAGCAGTACTTC	CASSRMNDRGYEQYF
TRBV5-1	few	.	TRBJ2-1	TGCGCCAGCAGCTTGCGATATCGTCGTGAGCAGTTCTTC	CASSLRYRREQFF
TRBV6-5	few	TRBD2	TRBJ2-7	TGTGCCAGCAGTGGGGAGGGGTACGAGCAGTACTTC	CASSGEGYEQYF
TRBV5-6	few	TRBD2	TRBJ2-1	TGTGCCAGCAGCTTGTGGGGACTAGGGGGTGAGCAGTTCTTC	CASSLWGLGGEQFF
TRBV20-1	.	TRBD2	TRBJ2-5	TGCAGTGCTGGGAGGACTAGCGGGACGGAGGAGACCCAGTACTTC	CSAGRTSGTEETQYF
TRBV5-6	.	.	TRBJ2-5	TGTGCCAGCAGCTTGGCCAGGGTGGGGGCAAGGCAAGAGACCCAGTACTTC	CASSLARVGARQETQYF
TRBV28	.	.	TRBJ2-3	TGTGCCAGCAGTTTAGGTTACCGACCAGATACGCAGTATTTT	CASSLGYRPDTQYF
TRBV29-1	few	.	TRBJ2-3	TGCAGCGCCACCGGGGGGCTTGGGACAGATACGCAGTATTTT	CSATGGLGTDTQYF
TRBV18	.	TRBD1	TRBJ2-1	TGTGCCAGCTCACCACCGACAGGGACATTAAGCTCCTACAATGAGCAGTTCTTC	CASSPPTGTLSSYNEQFF
TRBV5-6	few	.	TRBJ2-6	TGTGCCAGCAGCTTCCTAGGACCTGGGGCCAACGTCCTGACTTTC	CASSFLGPGANVLTF
TRBV5-1	.	TRBD2	TRBJ2-2	TGCGCCAGCAGCGAGAATAGCGGGACCGGGGAGCTGTTTTTT	CASSENSGTGELFF
TRBV7-9	few	TRBD1	TRBJ2-7	TGTGCCAGCAGCTTTGGCCGGGACAGTCTTACCTACGAGCAGTACTTC	CASSFGRDSLTYEQYF
TRBV12-3/TRBV12-4	.	.	TRBJ2-2	TGTGCCAGCAGTTCCGGCCAGGGAAGATCCGGGGAGCTGTTTTTT	CASSSGQGRSGELFF
TRBV7-2	few	TRBD2	TRBJ2-3	TGTGCCAGCAGTGCTAGCGGGAGAAGGGAAGATACGCAGTATTTT	CASSASGRREDTQYF
TRBV10-3	few	.	TRBJ2-1	TGTGCCATCAGTGATGTCCGGGACATCCTCTCCTACAATGAGCAGTTCTTC	CAISDVRDILSYNEQFF
TRBV20-1	.	TRBD2	TRBJ2-5	TGCAGTGCTAGAGTCGGGGGACTAGTCCAAGAGACCCAGTACTTC	CSARVGGLVQETQYF
TRBV4-2	once	.	TRBJ2-7	TGTGCCAGCAGCCAAGAACTCGGGGGGCGCGAGCAGTACTTC	CASSQELGGREQYF
TRBV7-2	few	.	TRBJ2-3	TGTGCCAGCAGCTTAGCTAAGGCGTTCCAGGATTTAGATACGCAGTATTTT	CASSLAKAFQDLDTQYF
TRBV4-1	.	TRBD1	TRBJ1-2	TGCGCCAGCAATGACAGGGACAGAGGAATCTACTATGGCTACACCTTC	CASNDRDRGIYYGYTF
TRBV12-3/TRBV12-4	few	.	TRBJ2-3	TGTGCCAGCAGAGGGACCCACGCCTACACAGATACGCAGTATTTT	CASRGTHAYTDTQYF
TRBV12-3/TRBV12-4	.	TRBD2	TRBJ2-1	TGTGCCAGCAGTTTAGGCCTAGCGGGAGTGAGTGAGCAGTTCTTC	CASSLGLAGVSEQFF
TRBV27	.	.	TRBJ1-4	TGTGCCAGCAGAGAGGGGGGGGATGAAAAACTGTTTTTT	CASREGGDEKLFF
TRBV6-1	.	.	TRBJ1-5	TGTGCCAGCAGTGAAATGATCGGTCAGCCCCAGCATTTT	CASSEMIGQPQHF
TRBV20-1	.	.	TRBJ2-2	TGCAGTGCTACCTCTCCGGGGGTCCCCGGGGAGCTGTTTTTT	CSATSPGVPGELFF
TRBV12-3/TRBV12-4	.	.	TRBJ2-3	TGTGCCAGCACTTGGAGAGGGGAAGGCGGCTATACGCAGTATTTT	CASTWRGEGGYTQYF
TRBV5-1	.	.	TRBJ2-5	TGCGCCAGCAGGTGGAGGGAAGAGACCCAGTACTTC	CASRWREETQYF
TRBV25-1	.	.	TRBJ2-1	TGTGCCAGCAGTCCAACGGTACCCTACAATGAGCAGTTCTTC	CASSPTVPYNEQFF
TRBV3-1	.	TRBD1	TRBJ2-7	TGTGCCAGCAGCCAATTACAGGGGGTTTCCTACGAGCAGTACTTC	CASSQLQGVSYEQYF